The rows below give T cell receptor beta chains drawn from one sample of a study of cytomegalovirus exposure and HLA in healthy donors. Using immunoSEQ multiplex PCR, the repertoire was profiled, and TCRdb retains in-frame clones only, with some absent. The profile shows under 150,000 clones, 73% of them singletons. The specimen was PBMCs. These receptors were collected from a human donor in good health. The CDR3 runs from the conserved cysteine through the conserved F or W. The D gene is left open where the match is weak. Clone size appears in some rows only: once, few, many, or a class for an expanded clone.

J	size	V	D	DNA	CDR3
TRBJ2-1	-	TRBV7-3	-	TGTGCCAGCAGCTTAAGCCGGGACTACAATGAGCAGTTCTTC	CASSLSRDYNEQFF
TRBJ1-2	-	TRBV28	-	TGTGCCAGCAGTTTAGGAACAGCTCTCGACTACACCTTC	CASSLGTALDYTF
TRBJ2-3	-	TRBV4-1	-	TGCGCCAGCAGCCCCCCCGGGTCAGATACGCAGTATTTT	CASSPPGSDTQYF
TRBJ1-2	-	TRBV5-1	-	TGCGCCAGCAGCCGGGGAGCTAACTATGGCTACACCTTC	CASSRGANYGYTF
TRBJ2-1	-	TRBV9	-	TGTGCCAGCAGCGACGCGGATGAGCAGTTCTTC	CASSDADEQFF
TRBJ2-7	-	TRBV2	-	TGTGCCAGTCCGGGGTTAAGCTCCTACGAGCAGTACTTC	CASPGLSSYEQYF
TRBJ1-6	once	TRBV5-5	TRBD1	TGTGCCAGCAGCTTGGAGACAGGGGGTAATTCACCCCTCCACTTT	CASSLETGGNSPLHF
TRBJ1-1	-	TRBV30	TRBD1	TGTGCCTGGAGTGGGGGGGACAGGGTGTACACTGAAGCTTTCTTT	CAWSGGDRVYTEAFF
TRBJ2-7	-	TRBV6-1	-	TGTGCCAGCACCTCTGGTGTGCTAGCGCGGCACGAGCAGTACTTC	CASTSGVLARHEQYF
TRBJ1-2	once	TRBV6-5	-	TGTGCCAGCAGAGATCGGACGACGGGGTCCTTC	CASRDRTTGSF
TRBJ2-6	-	TRBV13	-	TGTGCCAGCAGCTTGTCGGGGGCTGGGGCCAACGTCCTGACTTTC	CASSLSGAGANVLTF
TRBJ2-7	once	TRBV5-1	TRBD1	TGCGCCAGCAGCTTGGAAGGACAGGGAGTCGACGAGCAGTACTTC	CASSLEGQGVDEQYF
TRBJ1-1	-	TRBV11-3	TRBD1	TGTGCCAGCAGCTCTGACAGGGACACTGAAGCTTTCTTT	CASSSDRDTEAFF
TRBJ2-7	-	TRBV7-3	TRBD1	TGTGCCAGCAGCTTAACGGGGTATGGACAGGGACGCTACGAGCAGTACTTC	CASSLTGYGQGRYEQYF
TRBJ2-5	-	TRBV5-6	TRBD1	TGTGCCAGCACCCTACAGGGGGCCGGGGCCCAAGAGACCCAGTACTTC	CASTLQGAGAQETQYF
TRBJ2-7	-	TRBV2	TRBD1	TGTGCCAGCTGGCAGGACAGGGCAAGTTCCTACGAGCAGTACTTC	CASWQDRASSYEQYF
TRBJ2-1	-	TRBV2	TRBD2	TGTGCCAGCATCCTGCTAGCGGGAGTAATCAATGAGCAGTTCTTC	CASILLAGVINEQFF
TRBJ2-1	-	TRBV5-4	TRBD1	TGTGCCAGCAGCTTAGGACAGGGCTTTAGCGATGAGCAGTTCTTC	CASSLGQGFSDEQFF
TRBJ2-7	-	TRBV5-1	TRBD2	TGCGCCAGCAGCTGGGGACTAGAGCAGTACTTC	CASSWGLEQYF
TRBJ1-3	-	TRBV6-1	TRBD1	TGTGCCACCTCCGTACAGGGGGCTTATGGAAACACCATATATTTT	CATSVQGAYGNTIYF
TRBJ2-1	once	TRBV7-2	-	TGTGCCAGCAGCTCAGAGGGCTGGTACAATGAGCAGTTCTTC	CASSSEGWYNEQFF
TRBJ2-3	-	TRBV19	-	TGTGCCAGTAGTATAGGCCTTATAGGAGTTGATACGCAGTATTTT	CASSIGLIGVDTQYF
TRBJ1-1	-	TRBV6-1	TRBD1	TGTGCCAGCAGTGACAGGGGGCAATCCACTGAAGCTTTCTTT	CASSDRGQSTEAFF
TRBJ2-7	few	TRBV5-1	TRBD2	TGCGCCAGCTCTCCTAGCGGGGACAAGTACGAGCAGTACTTC	CASSPSGDKYEQYF
TRBJ2-5	-	TRBV5-1	-	TGCGCCAGCAGCGTAGATGCGGGAGAGACCCAGTACTTC	CASSVDAGETQYF
TRBJ2-1	-	TRBV7-6	-	TGTGCCAGCAGCCAGGGCCCCTCCTACAATGAGCAGTTCTTC	CASSQGPSYNEQFF
TRBJ2-3	few	TRBV10-1	-	TGCGCCAGCAGTGATGCGGGGAACACAGATACGCAGTATTTT	CASSDAGNTDTQYF
TRBJ2-7	-	TRBV7-2	-	TGTGCCAGCAGCTTAGAGGCGGGGGCTCCCTACGAGCAGTACTTC	CASSLEAGAPYEQYF
TRBJ2-3	-	TRBV5-6	TRBD2	TGTGCCAGCAGCTTAATAGGGGAGGGATTCGATACGCAGTATTTT	CASSLIGEGFDTQYF
TRBJ2-1	-	TRBV6-5	TRBD2	TGTGCCAGCAGTTACAAGGGACTAGAACTCCACAGAGAGCAGTTCTTC	CASSYKGLELHREQFF
TRBJ2-7	-	TRBV9	TRBD1	TGTGCCAGCAGCCTGGGGACAGGGGGGACCTACGAGCAGTACTTC	CASSLGTGGTYEQYF
TRBJ2-3	-	TRBV6-5	-	TGTGCCAGCAGCCGGGGACTCGCAGATGCAGATACGCAGTATTTT	CASSRGLADADTQYF
TRBJ1-5	-	TRBV5-1	TRBD1	TGCGCCAGCAGCTTGGAGGGACAGGGGGCTGGTCAGCCCCAGCATTTT	CASSLEGQGAGQPQHF
TRBJ2-7	-	TRBV19	TRBD1	TGTGCCAGTTCCACGGACAGGGCCGAGCAGTACTTC	CASSTDRAEQYF
TRBJ2-1	-	TRBV2	-	TGTGCCAGCAGTGGTGCCTACCCCTCCTACAATGAGCAGTTCTTC	CASSGAYPSYNEQFF
TRBJ2-3	few	TRBV7-2	TRBD2	TGTGCCAGCAGCTTCCGACTAGCGGGGGGCACAGATACGCAGTATTTT	CASSFRLAGGTDTQYF
TRBJ1-2	-	TRBV19	TRBD1	TGTGCCAGTAGGCCCACCCGGACAGGGGCGGGGGGCTACACCTTC	CASRPTRTGAGGYTF